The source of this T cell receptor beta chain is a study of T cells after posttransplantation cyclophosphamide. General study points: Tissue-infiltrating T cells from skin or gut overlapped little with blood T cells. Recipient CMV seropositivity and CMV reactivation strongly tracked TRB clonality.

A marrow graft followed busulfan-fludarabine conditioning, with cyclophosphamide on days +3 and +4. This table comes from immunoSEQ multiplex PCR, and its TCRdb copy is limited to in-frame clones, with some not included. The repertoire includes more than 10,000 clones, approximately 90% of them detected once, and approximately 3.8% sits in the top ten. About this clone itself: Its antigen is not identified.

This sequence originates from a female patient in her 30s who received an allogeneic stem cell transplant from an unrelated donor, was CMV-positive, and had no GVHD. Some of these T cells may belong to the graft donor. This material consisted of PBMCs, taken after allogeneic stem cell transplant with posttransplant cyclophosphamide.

DNA of the CDR3: TGTGCCACCAGCAGATCGGGGGGATTTGAGAAACTGTTTTTT. It is translated as CATSRSGGFEKLFF. The rearrangement links TRBV15 to TRBJ1-4; the D gene is possibly TRBD1 (5 bases). CDR1 and CDR2 (germline): LNHNV, YYDKDF (reference sequence). The CDR3 is 14 amino acids. The V and J ends lost 2 bases and 11 bases respectively, with 15 bases between them.